The T cell receptor beta chain described here comes from a study of cytomegalovirus exposure and HLA in healthy donors. A remark on this clone: The antigen is undetermined.

This CDR3 has 16 amino acids. V lost 0 bases, J lost 4 bases, and 6 bases stayed unmatched. Germline assignment: CDR1 GTSNPN and CDR2 SVGIG (reference sequence). General study results and limits: Altogether, 150 to 200 TCR beta chains were recorded as cytomegalovirus-associated. A subsequent analysis found that TCR clusters from the first cohort also tended to co-occur in the 130 or so validation repertoires, with roughly 95% of cluster scores above 0.

Using immunoSEQ multiplex PCR, the repertoire was profiled, and TCRdb retains in-frame clones only, with some absent. The sample shows fewer than 350,000 clones, around 89% of them seen only once. The TCR sequence derives from a woman under 30 in good health and CMV-seronegative. Sequencing was carried out using PBMCs. The J gene is TRBJ2-1, the V gene TRBV30, with TRBD2 matching over 10 bases. CDR3: CAWSVELAGLYNEQFF. Here the CDR3 DNA reads TGTGCCTGGAGTGTAGAACTAGCGGGGCTGTACAATGAGCAGTTCTTC. Using reference TRBV30 and TRBJ2-1 for the parts outside the CDR3, the full variable domain is SQTIHQWPATLVQPVGSPLSLECTVEGTSNPNLYWYRQAAGRGLQLLFYSVGIGQISSEVPQNLSASRPQDRQFILSSKKLLLSDSGFYLCAWSVELAGLYNEQFFGPGTRLTVL.